The clone carrying this T cell receptor beta chain was seen more than once but under ten times. No antigen is known for it. The sample is drawn from a study of glioma-infiltrating T cells. Study-wide results and limits: Above-expected tissue-blood divergence occurred in all gliomas, most in low-grade ones.

Germline V gene sequence: CDR1 LNHDA, CDR2 SQIVND (reference sequence). The CDR3 runs to 13 residues. Trimming removed 5 bases at V and 7 bases at J, with 9 bases between. TCR alpha and beta CDR3 regions were amplified from RNA using iRepertoire nested multiplex PCR. TCRdb called the multiplex PCR reads again in MiXCR, with one record for every CDR3 protein. The sample holds roughly 120,000 distinct CDR3 sequences; 23% are singletons and the top ten take over 12%. The sequencing sample was made of glioma tissue, nonneoplastic brain tissue, or PBMCs (not recorded which). The J gene is TRBJ1-6, the V gene TRBV19; tentatively, D is TRBD1 (5 bases). This receptor was obtained from a human donor with low-grade glioma or glioblastoma, undergoing nonglioma brain surgery, or in good health (not recorded which). The CDR3: CASSWRGNSPLHF. CDR3 nucleotide sequence: TGTGCCAGTAGTTGGAGGGGAAATTCACCCCTCCACTTT.